This TCR beta chain was identified in a study of blood T cell repertoires in COVID-19. Sequencing was performed with immunoSEQ multiplex PCR; in TCRdb, only in-frame clones are kept and a portion is missing. This sample has 150,000 to 200,000 clones, with 70% to 85% found just once. Germline-derived CDR1 and CDR2 are SNHLY and FYNNEI. The CDR3 is 18 amino acids. V lost 2 bases, J lost 5 bases, and 11 bases stayed unmatched. The genes are TRBV2 and TRBJ2-1, with 11 bases fitting TRBD2. Sequenced: peripheral blood. This receptor was identified in a woman in her 30s with acute or convalescent COVID-19. The CDR3 loop is CASSERRLAGPHHNEQFF. The CDR3 coding sequence is TGTGCCAGCAGTGAACGTAGACTAGCGGGGCCCCACCACAATGAGCAGTTCTTC.